Below, one T cell receptor (beta chain) is given with its context. Antigen specificity is unknown. This sample was taken from a study of cytomegalovirus exposure and HLA in healthy donors. Whole-study context: Findings of an earlier analysis included about 100 million unique TCR beta sequences from roughly 180 million T cells.

Germline values: CDR1 GTSNPN, CDR2 SVGIG (reference sequence). The CDR3 contains 11 residues. Trimming cost V 8 bases and J 8 bases; bases outside gene matches: 6. The study's findings and limits: Researchers catalogued some 160 TCR beta chains as cytomegalovirus-associated. In a later analysis, TCR beta V- and J-gene trimming showed a link to a missense DCLRE1C variant.

PCR involved 60 Vbeta and 13 Jbeta primers. The table came from immunoSEQ multiplex PCR; TCRdb's copy has only in-frame clones and leaves some out. Of about 180,000 clones in the sample, just over 70% were seen once. This TCR was sampled from a human donor in good health. Sequences were obtained from PBMCs. This chain connects TRBV30 to TRBJ1-1, with 9 bases aligning to TRBD1. The CDR3, as DNA: TGTGCCCGGGCGGGACAGGGAGAAGCTTTCTTT. It yields the protein CARAGQGEAFF.